The next 20 T cell receptor beta chains were all read from a single sample in a study of cytomegalovirus exposure and HLA in healthy donors. This PCR relied on a set of 60 Vbeta primers and 13 Jbeta primers. Data came from immunoSEQ multiplex PCR; TCRdb stores just in-frame clones and leaves some out. The repertoire has around 120,000 clones, about three quarters of them found once; the top ten carry roughly 5%. The source material was PBMCs. All receptors come from a female donor in good health and CMV-seropositive.

The V call is TRBV5-1, the J call TRBJ1-6, with 10 positions matching TRBD1. With V trimmed by 4 bases and J by 13 bases, 11 bases remained unmatched. The CDR3 is 15 amino acids. Germline CDR1 reads SGHRS; CDR2 reads YFSETQ. CDR3 loop: CASSGTGTGASPLHF. CDR3 sequence (DNA): TGCGCCAGCAGCGGAACCGGGACAGGGGCTTCGCCCCTCCACTTT.

The chain combines TRBV18 with TRBJ1-1; D gene ambiguous. The CDR3 extends over 13 amino acids. Germline lookup yields CDR1 KGHSH and CDR2 LQKENI. Trimming left V 3 bases short and J 1 base short, with 6 bases between. CDR3 nucleotide sequence: TGTGCCAGCTCACCTCCGGGGAACACTGAAGCTTTCTTT. Amino acids: CASSPPGNTEAFF.

This chain connects TRBV7-9 to TRBJ2-3; possibly TRBD2 for D (5 bases). Trimming took off 4 bases at V and 2 bases at J, with 19 bases between the two ends. This CDR3 has 17 residues. The V gene's germline CDR1 is SEHNR and CDR2 FQNEAQ (reference sequence). CDR3 loop: CASSSRRGAEVTDTQYF. DNA for the CDR3: TGTGCCAGCAGCTCACGACGTGGAGCGGAAGTCACAGATACGCAGTATTTT. The whole variable domain, remainder taken from reference TRBV7-9 and TRBJ2-3, is DTGVSQNPRHKITKRGQNVTFRCDPISEHNRLYWYRQTLGQGPEFLTYFQNEAQLEKSRLLSDRFSAERPKGSFSTLEIQRTEQGDSAMYLCASSSRRGAEVTDTQYFGPGTRLTVL.

The V call is TRBV4-1, the J call TRBJ2-5; possible D gene TRBD2, 5 bases. From germline, CDR1 is MGHRA and CDR2 YSYEKL. V was cut by 1 base and J by 2 bases, with 8 bases left in between. The CDR3 consists of 14 residues. As DNA, the CDR3 is TGCGCCAGCAGCCAAGGACTACTTCAAGAGACCCAGTACTTC. Protein: CASSQGLLQETQYF.

The chain recombines TRBV9 with TRBJ2-1; 9 nucleotides align to TRBD2. The CDR3 length is 19 residues. V trimming: 4 bases; J trimming: 0 bases; junction bases outside the gene matches: 14. Germline V gene lookup returns CDR1 SGDLS and CDR2 YYNGEE. CDR3 coding DNA: TGTGCCAGCAGCCCCTGGAGACTAGCGGAGCCGAGCTCCTACAATGAGCAGTTCTTC. Translating it yields CASSPWRLAEPSSYNEQFF.

Here the CDR3 DNA reads TGTGCCAGCAGATCCACCGGGAGATCTATTGAGCAGTTCTTC. Its translation is CASRSTGRSIEQFF. The genes are TRBV28 and TRBJ2-1, with D maybe TRBD2 (6 bases). The V end was cut by 6 bases, the J end by 9 bases, with 18 bases between. The CDR3 loop spans 14 amino acids. In germline, CDR1 is MDHEN, CDR2 SYDVKM.

This sequence joins TRBV5-4 and TRBJ2-5; 10 nucleotides match TRBD2. From germline, CDR1 is SGHNT and CDR2 YYREEE (reference sequence). The CDR3 is 16 residues long. Germline trimming cut 3 bases from V and 5 bases from J; bases unmatched to any gene: 10. Here the CDR3 reads CASSSVAGGVRETQYF. The CDR3 DNA follows: TGTGCCAGCAGCTCGGTAGCGGGAGGCGTACGGGAGACCCAGTACTTC.

The sample holds one count of this clone. The chain has TRBV19 and TRBJ1-2, with D possibly being TRBD1 (6 bases). Trimming left V 3 bases short and J 5 bases short, with 19 bases between. In germline, CDR1 is LNHDA, CDR2 SQIVND (reference sequence). This CDR3 is built from 16 residues. The CDR3 protein is CASSIQHSGTPYGYTF. In DNA form, the CDR3 reads TGTGCCAGTAGTATTCAGCACTCCGGGACACCATATGGCTACACCTTC.

This sequence joins TRBV4-3 and TRBJ2-7; TRBD2 is a possible D gene (5 bases). V was clipped by 1 base and J by 2 bases, with 9 bases between them. Germline V gene lookup returns CDR1 LGHNA and CDR2 YSLEER. The CDR3 consists of 14 residues. CDR3 residues: CASSQVAGPYEQYF. The CDR3 DNA reads as TGCGCCAGCAGCCAAGTCGCGGGCCCCTACGAGCAGTACTTC.

J is TRBJ1-1 and V is TRBV7-3; TRBD1 matches at 8 bases. CDR3 length equals 15 residues. Germline trimming cut 7 bases from V and 1 base from J; bases unmatched to any gene: 8. CDR1 and CDR2 (germline): SGHTA, FQGTGA. The CDR3 DNA reads TGTGCCAGCACCCTTACAGGGGGGGCGAACACTGAAGCTTTCTTT. Amino acid sequence: CASTLTGGANTEAFF.

The chain couples TRBV6-6 to TRBJ2-5; D may be TRBD1 (8 bases). Germline V lookup: CDR1 MNHNY, CDR2 SVGAGI (reference sequence). Trimming cost V 5 bases and J 3 bases, with 13 bases left between them. The CDR3 totals 14 residues. The CDR3 coding sequence is TGTGCCAGCAGTGGGAGGGACAGGAAAGAGACCCAGTACTTC. It codes for CASSGRDRKETQYF.

On this clone: This specimen includes other DNA sequences encoding the same CDR3. This chain connects TRBV18 to TRBJ2-1, with no clear D. The CDR3 runs to 13 residues. The germline V gene encodes CDR1 KGHSH and CDR2 LQKENI. V was clipped by 3 bases and J by 7 bases, with 10 bases between them. CDR3 bases: TGTGCCAGCTCACCCGCTCCCGGGAATGAGCAGTTCTTC. This encodes CASSPAPGNEQFF.

V is TRBV6-1 and J is TRBJ2-1, with a possible D match to TRBD1 (5 bases). Germline V gene lookup returns CDR1 MNHNS and CDR2 SASEGT. Trimming took off 2 bases at V and 7 bases at J, with 15 bases between the two ends. The CDR3 is 15 amino acids. The CDR3 is CASSEFRVTRNEQFF. CDR3 coding DNA: TGTGCCAGCAGTGAATTCAGGGTAACTCGGAATGAGCAGTTCTTC.

This clone was observed a single time. Distinct nucleotide sequences in the sample also encode this CDR3. The chain recombines TRBV2 with TRBJ2-1; TRBD2 matches 9 bases. The CDR3 covers 14 residues. Germline V gene lookup returns CDR1 SNHLY and CDR2 FYNNEI. V lost 3 bases, J lost 12 bases, and 9 bases stayed unmatched. CDR3 bases: TGTGCCAGCAGTGAGGCGCGGGAGGGGCTAGGGCAGTTCTTC. This gives the protein CASSEAREGLGQFF. The full variable domain, rest sourced from reference TRBV2 and TRBJ2-1, is EPEVTQTPSHQVTQMGQEVILRCVPISNHLYFYWYRQILGQKVEFLVSFYNNEISEKSEIFDDQFSVERPDGSNFTLKIRSTKLEDSAMYFCASSEAREGLGQFFGPGTRLTVL.

CDR3 residues: CASSPQQGSGNTIYF. Here the CDR3 DNA reads TGTGCCAGCAGTCCTCAACAGGGGTCTGGAAACACCATATATTTT. V and J are TRBV27 and TRBJ1-3; 7 bases are shared with TRBD1. Germline CDR1 and CDR2: MNHEY and SMNVEV (reference sequence). This CDR3 has 15 residues. Germline trimming cut 5 bases from V and 1 base from J; bases unmatched to any gene: 5.

V gene TRBV15 combines with J gene TRBJ1-4, with D possibly matching TRBD1 (6 bases). Germline V CDR1 and CDR2: LNHNV, YYDKDF (reference sequence). Trimming shortened V by 0 bases and J by 8 bases, and 16 bases separated the two germline ends. The CDR3 totals 16 residues. The CDR3 spells CATSRDVGGRGEKLFF. The CDR3 DNA reads as TGTGCCACCAGCAGAGATGTGGGGGGGCGCGGGGAAAAACTGTTTTTT. The full variable domain, its missing parts supplied by reference TRBV15 and TRBJ1-4, is DAMVIQNPRYQVTQFGKPVTLSCSQTLNHNVMYWYQQKSSQAPKLLFHYYDKDFNNEADTPDNFQSRRPNTSFCFLDIRSPGLGDTAMYLCATSRDVGGRGEKLFFGSGTQLSVL.

This clone was found a few times. V and J are TRBV6-6 and TRBJ2-7; the match to TRBD2 covers 7 bases. Germline V gives CDR1 MNHNY, CDR2 SVGAGI (reference sequence). J lost 2 bases, V lost 4 bases, and 11 bases had no gene match. CDR3 size: 16 residues. The DNA of the CDR3 is TGTGCCAGCAGTTTTGCCCTAGCGGCCAAAACCTACGAGCAGTACTTC. Its translation is CASSFALAAKTYEQYF.

In its sample, this clone ranks as medium-sized. CDR3 residues: CASSPLSGASQYF. CDR3 nucleotides: TGTGCCAGCAGTCCCCTCAGCGGGGCATCTCAGTACTTC. The chain links TRBV27 to TRBJ2-4, with 7 positions matching TRBD2. Germline V gives CDR1 MNHEY, CDR2 SMNVEV (reference sequence). V lost 5 bases to trimming and J lost 12 bases; unmatched junction nucleotides: 10. The CDR3 spans 13 residues.

This sequence joins TRBV5-8 and TRBJ2-3; 8 bases align to TRBD2. Germline lookup yields CDR1 SGHTS and CDR2 YDEGEE. The trim removed 4 bases at V and 3 bases at J, leaving 13 bases unmatched. The CDR3 has 17 residues. The CDR3 DNA sequence: TGTGCCAGCAGCCGGAGGGGGTCGGCGGGGGGAACAGATACGCAGTATTTT. Protein: CASSRRGSAGGTDTQYF.

The V gene is TRBV7-9, the J gene TRBJ2-1, with D unresolved. The CDR3 contains 13 residues. V lost 5 bases, J lost 9 bases, and 14 bases lay in between. Germline V gives CDR1 SEHNR, CDR2 FQNEAQ (reference sequence). This CDR3 reads CASSLFGATEQFF. CDR3 nucleotides: TGTGCCAGCAGCCTCTTCGGTGCTACTGAGCAGTTCTTC.